The sequence of this T cell receptor beta chain was determined in a study of response to subunit inactivated influenza vaccine. Study-wide results and limits: Authors suggested seasonal influenza vaccinations each recruit few new T cells.

The germline V and J ends were trimmed by 1 base and 5 bases, with 11 bases remaining between them. Germline V lookup: CDR1 SQVTM, CDR2 ANQGSEA. CDR3 length: 13 residues. Each CDR3 protein gets one entry after TCRdb re-called the RT-PCR reads with MiXCR. The data contain 500,000 to 600,000 distinct CDR3 sequences, under 9% of them singletons. This clonotype appeared a few times. The antigen is unknown. Sequencing used PBMCs from blood, obtained around 25 months after vaccination. This TCR was recovered from a man aged 45 to 70 who received an inactivated influenza vaccine. This sequence joins TRBV29-1 and TRBJ2-5; no clear D. The CDR3 DNA reads as TGCAGCGTTGAAGGCAGGCTGAGGGAGACCCAGTACTTC. It codes for CSVEGRLRETQYF. Looking up the rest from reference TRBV29-1 and TRBJ2-5 gives the full variable domain: SAVISQKPSRDICQRGTSLTIQCQVDSQVTMMFWYRQQPGQSLTLIATANQGSEATYESGFVIDKFPISRPNLTFSTLTVSNMSPEDSSIYLCSVEGRLRETQYFGPGTRLLVL.